The next 6 T cell receptor beta chains were all read from a single sample in a study of blood T cell repertoires in COVID-19 (TCRdb year 2020). Libraries came from the immunoSEQ multiplex PCR assay. In its TCRdb copy, this immuneACCESS table keeps in-frame sequences only and misses some clones. Where compared with another copy, unresolved V genes explain less than half of these, and the others have no known cause. The sample includes over 400,000 clones, with more than 85% observed a single time. Of the sample, under 9.5% falls within the top ten clones. The specimen was PBMCs or T cells enriched from blood (not recorded which). Receptors originate from a woman aged 55-69 years who had recovered from COVID-19.

The chain has TRBV4-1 and TRBJ1-1; D perhaps matches TRBD1 (6 bases). The CDR3 spans 16 residues. V lost 6 bases to trimming and J lost 3 bases, with 20 bases between them. Germline V lookup: CDR1 MGHRA, CDR2 YSYEKL. CDR3 DNA: TGCGCCAGCAGAAACCTCACAGGGAGGGGGGACACTGAAGCTTTCTTT. Residues: CASRNLTGRGDTEAFF.

The rearrangement joins TRBV9 to TRBJ1-2, with 9 nucleotides matching TRBD1. Germline V gene lookup returns CDR1 SGDLS and CDR2 YYNGEE. V trimming: 4 bases; J trimming: 5 bases; junction bases outside the gene matches: 9. CDR3 length equals 15 residues. DNA for the CDR3: TGTGCCAGCAGCCCTAACATAGACAGGGGGTATGGCTACACCTTC. Amino acid sequence: CASSPNIDRGYGYTF. The full variable domain, rest sourced from reference TRBV9 and TRBJ1-2, is DSGVTQTPKHLITATGQRVTLRCSPRSGDLSVYWYQQSLDQGLQFLIQYYNGEERAKGNILERFSAQQFPDLHSELNLSSLELGDSALYFCASSPNIDRGYGYTFGSGTRLTVV.

The J gene is TRBJ2-3, the V gene TRBV10-1; weak D call: TRBD1 (5 bases). Germline values: CDR1 WNHNN, CDR2 SYGVQD (reference sequence). V gave up 6 bases and J gave up 8 bases, with 9 bases separating them. This CDR3 spans 11 amino acids. CDR3 in amino acids: CASRGAGTQYF. DNA for the CDR3: TGCGCCAGCAGAGGGGCCGGTACGCAGTATTTT.

This clone was seen a single time. This chain uses TRBV9 with TRBJ2-3; possibly TRBD1 for D (6 bases). Trimming cost V 0 bases and J 6 bases, with 11 bases left between them. This CDR3 is built from 14 residues. Germline CDR1 and CDR2: SGDLS and YYNGEE. CDR3 in amino acids: CASSVDGGEDTQYF. Here the CDR3 DNA reads TGTGCCAGCAGCGTAGATGGGGGCGAGGATACGCAGTATTTT.

The gene calls are TRBV30 and TRBJ1-1; D is undetermined. Trimming pared 0 bases from V and 2 bases from J, leaving 10 bases between. Germline CDR1 is GTSNPN and CDR2 is SVGIG (reference sequence). The CDR3 has 14 amino acids. The CDR3 bases are TGTGCCTGGAGTGTACGAGTAGATAACACTGAAGCTTTCTTT. It translates to CAWSVRVDNTEAFF.

The V gene is TRBV19, the J gene TRBJ1-1; D unresolved. Trimming stripped 4 bases from V and 6 bases from J, with 18 bases between. CDR1 and CDR2 from the germline V gene are LNHDA and SQIVND (reference sequence). This CDR3 has 15 amino acids. The CDR3: CASSTEKNVPSEAFF. The CDR3 coding sequence is TGTGCCAGTAGTACCGAGAAGAATGTGCCCTCTGAAGCTTTCTTT.